Listed here are 20 T cell receptor beta chains from one sample, sequenced in a study of long-term antiretroviral therapy in people with HIV. Survey-level immunoSEQ v3.0 assays were run. Using immunoSEQ multiplex PCR, the repertoire was profiled, and TCRdb retains in-frame clones only, with some absent. The sample lists roughly 33,000 clones, around 97% occurring once. The sample consisted of unsorted PBMCs, taken 6.9 years after starting antiretroviral therapy. These receptors were obtained from a man between 25 and 39 years old with HIV.

The chain carries TRBV2 and TRBJ2-7; D may be TRBD1 (5 bases). V lost 2 bases, J lost 3 bases, and 20 bases lay in between. Germline V gene data show CDR1 as SNHLY and CDR2 as FYNNEI. This CDR3 is 17 amino acids long. Here the CDR3 reads CASSEIADRENRYEQYF. The CDR3 coding sequence is TGTGCCAGCAGTGAAATAGCTGACAGAGAAAACCGCTACGAGCAGTACTTC.

In this sample, this clone turned up once. The chain combines TRBV11-2 with TRBJ2-1; 12 positions match TRBD2. The V gene end was trimmed by 7 bases and the J gene end by 6 bases; junction bases not matched to a gene: 13. Germline-derived CDR1 and CDR2 are SGHAT and FQNNGV. This CDR3 region has 17 residues. The CDR3 here is CASTGASGGALGNEQFF. Written as DNA, the CDR3 is TGTGCCAGCACGGGGGCTAGCGGGGGGGCCCTCGGCAATGAGCAGTTCTTC.

The chain has TRBV2 and TRBJ1-1; D not certain. Trimming left V 4 bases short and J 8 bases short, with 5 bases between. This CDR3 has 10 residues. Per germline, CDR1 SNHLY and CDR2 FYNNEI. CDR3 nucleotides: TGTGCCAGCAGTGTTCAGGAAGCTTTCTTT. Its protein product is CASSVQEAFF.

In regard to this clone: One end of the junction fails to match germline, which may point to a read error. The rearrangement uses TRBV29-1 and TRBJ2-1; 10 bases align to TRBD2. The CDR3 loop spans 13 amino acids. Germline-derived CDR1 and CDR2 are SQVTM and ANQGSEA. CDR3 in amino acids: CSVASGGYTEQFF. CDR3 DNA: TGCAGCGTGGCTAGCGGGGGTTACACTGAGCAGTTCTTC.

The rearrangement uses TRBV6-6 and TRBJ1-2; 7 positions match TRBD1. Germline V gene data show CDR1 as MNHNY and CDR2 as SVGAGI (reference sequence). This CDR3 spans 14 amino acids. V was clipped by 5 bases and J by 4 bases; unmatched bases: 7. The CDR3 sequence: CASSDRVVGYGYTF. The CDR3 nucleotides read TGTGCCAGCAGTGACAGGGTAGTCGGCTATGGCTACACCTTC.

CDR3 residues: CASSRFSNQPQHF. DNA for the CDR3: TGTGCCAGCAGCAGGTTTAGCAATCAGCCCCAGCATTTT. The gene calls are TRBV2 and TRBJ1-5, with D unresolved. Germline V CDR1 and CDR2: SNHLY, FYNNEI. The CDR3 length is 13 residues. Trimming removed 6 bases at V and 0 bases at J, with 6 bases between. The whole variable domain, filled in from reference TRBV2 and TRBJ1-5, reads EPEVTQTPSHQVTQMGQEVILRCVPISNHLYFYWYRQILGQKVEFLVSFYNNEISEKSEIFDDQFSVERPDGSNFTLKIRSTKLEDSAMYFCASSRFSNQPQHFGDGTRLSIL.

The gene calls are TRBV6-5 and TRBJ2-5, with 10 nucleotides matching TRBD1. The end of the DNA aligns better with TRBJ2-7, so the J call may be wrong. CDR3 length: 16 amino acids. Per germline, CDR1 MNHEY and CDR2 SVGAGI. In DNA form, the CDR3 reads TGTGCCAGCAGTTACTCTCCCGGGACAGGGGCGGCCGAGCAGTACTTC. Protein product: CASSYSPGTGAAEQYF.

The chain is built from TRBV10-3 and TRBJ2-5, with a tentative D call TRBD2 (5 bases). CDR1 is ENHRY, CDR2 SYGVKD, per germline. CDR3 length: 12 amino acids. CDR3 DNA: TGTGCAGCTCGGGGATCTCAAGAGACCCAGTACTTC. Protein sequence: CAARGSQETQYF.

V is TRBV4-3 and J is TRBJ2-2; 8 positions agree with TRBD2. The J segment lost 5 bases and the V segment lost 4 bases, leaving 6 bases of the junction unmatched. From germline, CDR1 is LGHNA and CDR2 YSLEER. CDR3 length: 15 residues. CDR3 residues: CASSRRGGRTGELFF. As DNA, the CDR3 is TGCGCCAGCAGCCGTCGGGGGGGTAGAACCGGGGAGCTGTTTTTT.

The V and J genes are TRBV6-4 and TRBJ2-1; D perhaps matches TRBD2 (6 bases). V lost 4 bases, J lost 7 bases, and 20 bases lay in between. This CDR3 comprises 16 residues. Germline V gene lookup returns CDR1 MRHNA and CDR2 SNTAGT. The chain's CDR3 is CASSVKGTSGFNEQFF. The CDR3 DNA sequence: TGTGCCAGCAGTGTTAAGGGGACTTCGGGTTTTAATGAGCAGTTCTTC.

This clone has a single count. The V and J genes are TRBV7-2 and TRBJ2-3; TRBD1 might be the D (5 bases). The CDR3 is 14 amino acids. V lost 5 bases, J lost 5 bases, and 14 bases lay in between. Germline V gene data show CDR1 as SGHTA and CDR2 as FQGNSA. The CDR3: CASSLGVGGDTQYF. CDR3 DNA sequence: TGTGCCAGCAGCCTAGGGGTAGGTGGAGATACGCAGTATTTT.

The V call is TRBV7-8, the J call TRBJ2-3; a weak D match, TRBD2 (5 bases). Trimming pared 5 bases from V and 7 bases from J, leaving 16 bases between. Germline V CDR1 and CDR2: SGHVS, FQNEAQ. CDR3 length: 14 residues. This CDR3 reads CASSRGQADYTQYF. Written as DNA, the CDR3 is TGTGCCAGCAGCAGAGGCCAAGCGGACTATACGCAGTATTTT.

This rearrangement joins TRBV20-1 to TRBJ2-7; D remains ambiguous. V was clipped by 2 bases and J by 6 bases, with 8 bases between them. The V gene's germline CDR1 is DFQATT and CDR2 SNEGSKA (reference sequence). The CDR3 totals 11 residues. The CDR3 coding sequence is TGCAGTGCTAGACTAGTGTTCGAGCAGTACTTC. Its translation is CSARLVFEQYF.

The chain has TRBV5-4 and TRBJ1-4; D is perhaps TRBD1 (6 bases). The CDR3 covers 15 residues. Germline CDR1 is SGHNT and CDR2 is YYREEE (reference sequence). With 4 bases removed from V and 7 bases from J, the gap between germline ends came to 17 bases. CDR3: CASSLQQGGGEKLFF. CDR3 coding DNA: TGTGCCAGCAGCCTACAACAGGGAGGGGGTGAAAAACTGTTTTTT.

The chain recombines TRBV7-2 with TRBJ2-1, with 7 positions matching TRBD2. Unmatched junction bases numbered 6, after V lost 5 bases and J lost 2 bases. The CDR3 covers 15 residues. Germline values: CDR1 SGHTA, CDR2 FQGNSA. CDR3 loop: CASSAPGLPYNEQFF. CDR3 coding DNA: TGTGCCAGCAGCGCCCCGGGACTACCCTACAATGAGCAGTTCTTC. The full variable domain, rest sourced from reference TRBV7-2 and TRBJ2-1, is GAGVSQSPSNKVTEKGKDVELRCDPISGHTALYWYRQSLGQGLEFLIYFQGNSAPDKSGLPSDRFSAERTGGSVSTLTIQRTQQEDSAVYLCASSAPGLPYNEQFFGPGTRLTVL.

The CDR3 DNA reads as TGTGCTAGTGGTTTGCCGGACAGGGACGGCTACACCTTC. Translated: CASGLPDRDGYTF. This chain joins TRBV12-5 and TRBJ1-2, with 8 positions matching TRBD1. CDR1 is LGHNT, CDR2 FRNRAP, per germline. The CDR3 length is 13 residues. V lost 2 bases to trimming and J lost 8 bases; unmatched junction nucleotides: 4.

The rearrangement joins TRBV4-2 to TRBJ2-1; 9 bases fit TRBD1. Germline V CDR1 and CDR2: LGHNA, YNFKEQ. The CDR3 sequence is 16 residues long. With 4 bases clipped from V and 4 bases from J, the junction kept 8 bases outside the gene matches. CDR3 residues: CASSLVPGQGYNEQFF. The CDR3 DNA reads TGTGCCAGCAGCCTCGTCCCGGGACAGGGTTACAATGAGCAGTTCTTC.

A single count supports this clone. This rearrangement joins TRBV5-6 to TRBJ1-2, with D hard to call. The V gene's germline CDR1 is SGHDT and CDR2 YYEEEE. The CDR3 is 16 amino acids. V was trimmed by 6 bases and J by 5 bases, leaving 23 bases between them. The CDR3: CASTAREGWDEYGYTF. The DNA for the CDR3 is TGTGCCAGCACTGCGAGGGAGGGATGGGATGAATATGGCTACACCTTC.

V usage is TRBV7-3 and J usage is TRBJ2-3; TRBD1 matches 12 bases. The ends lost 4 bases at V and 6 bases at J; junction bases unmatched: 5. The germline CDR1 and CDR2 sequences are SGHTA and FQGTGA. CDR3 length equals 15 residues. This chain's CDR3 is CASSSGTGGSDTQYF. CDR3 sequence (DNA): TGTGCCAGCAGCTCCGGGACAGGGGGCTCGGATACGCAGTATTTT. The entire variable domain, with the rest obtained from reference TRBV7-3 and TRBJ2-3, is as follows: GAGVSQTPSNKVTEKGKYVELRCDPISGHTALYWYRQSLGQGPEFLIYFQGTGAADDSGLPNDRFFAVRPEGSVSTLKIQRTERGDSAVYLCASSSGTGGSDTQYFGPGTRLTVL.

The chain uses TRBV5-1 and TRBJ2-1, with D possibly being TRBD1 or TRBD2 (5 bases each). V was cut by 0 bases and J by 7 bases, with 8 bases left in between. The CDR3 is 13 residues long. The germline V gene encodes CDR1 SGHRS and CDR2 YFSETQ. Here the CDR3 DNA reads TGCGCCAGCAGCTTGGTATGGGGGAATGAGCAGTTCTTC. Amino acids: CASSLVWGNEQFF.